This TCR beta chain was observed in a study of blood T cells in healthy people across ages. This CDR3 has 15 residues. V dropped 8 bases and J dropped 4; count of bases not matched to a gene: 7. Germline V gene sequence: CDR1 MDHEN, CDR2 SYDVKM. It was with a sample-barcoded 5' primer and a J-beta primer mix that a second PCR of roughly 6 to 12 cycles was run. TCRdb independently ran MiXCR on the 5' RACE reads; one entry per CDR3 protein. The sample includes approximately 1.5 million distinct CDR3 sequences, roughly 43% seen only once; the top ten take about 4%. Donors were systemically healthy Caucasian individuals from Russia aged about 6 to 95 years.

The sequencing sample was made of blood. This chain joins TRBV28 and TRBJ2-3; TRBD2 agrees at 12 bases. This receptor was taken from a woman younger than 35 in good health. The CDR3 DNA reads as TGTGCCAGCCTTCTCGCTAGCGGGAGGGCAGATACGCAGTATTTT. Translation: CASLLASGRADTQYF. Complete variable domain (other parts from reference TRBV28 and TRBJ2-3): DVKVTQSSRYLVKRTGEKVFLECVQDMDHENMFWYRQDPGLGLRLIYFSYDVKMKEKGDIPEGYSVSREKKERFSLILESASTNQTSMYLCASLLASGRADTQYFGPGTRLTVL.